The rows below give T cell receptor beta chains drawn from one sample of a study of blood T cell repertoires in COVID-19. The protocol was immunoSEQ multiplex PCR, while the TCRdb copy is restricted to in-frame clones and leaves out a portion. The table has around 170,000 clones, less than 90% seen once; the top ten hold over 12%. The sequenced sample was peripheral blood. These receptors all stem from a man between 18 and 35 years old with active or convalescent COVID-19. Each CDR3 is given with its conserved first and last residue. A D gene is named only where the DNA matches it firmly. A clone size is listed for some rows: how often the clone was seen (once, few, many), or a class if it is expanded.

V: TRBV4-1
size: medium-sized
D: NA
J: TRBJ2-7
DNA: TGCGCCAGCAGCCAAGTCATTGGGGGGTCCTACGAGCAGTACTTC
CDR3: CASSQVIGGSYEQYF

V: TRBV10-2
size: few
D: TRBD1
J: TRBJ2-7
DNA: TGCGCCAGCACACAGGGGAACGAGCAGTACTTC
CDR3: CASTQGNEQYF

V: TRBV6-5
size: NA
D: TRBD2
J: TRBJ2-7
DNA: TGTGCCAGCAGTTACTTTGGACTAGCGGGGTCCGAGCAGTACTTC
CDR3: CASSYFGLAGSEQYF

V: TRBV14
size: NA
D: NA
J: TRBJ1-2
DNA: TGTGCCAGCAGCCAATCCTCAGGCTATGGCTACACCTTC
CDR3: CASSQSSGYGYTF

V: TRBV27
size: NA
D: NA
J: TRBJ2-1
DNA: TGTGCCAGCAGTTTCGAGCATAGCTCCTACAATGAGCAGTTCTTC
CDR3: CASSFEHSSYNEQFF

V: TRBV19
size: NA
D: NA
J: TRBJ2-7
DNA: TGTGCCAGTTCATTGGGGGGAGTATCCTACGAGCAGTACTTC
CDR3: CASSLGGVSYEQYF

V: TRBV2
size: once
D: NA
J: TRBJ1-5
DNA: TGTGCCAGCAGCGCCATCGCTCAGGGCAATCAGCCCCAGCATTTT
CDR3: CASSAIAQGNQPQHF

V: TRBV29-1
size: NA
D: NA
J: TRBJ1-4
DNA: TGCAGCGTTGCGCAGGCTAATGAAAAACTGTTTTTT
CDR3: CSVAQANEKLFF

V: TRBV24-1
size: once
D: NA
J: TRBJ2-5
DNA: TGTGCCACCAGTCTTAGCGGAGAGGGCTACCAAGAGACCCAGTACTTC
CDR3: CATSLSGEGYQETQYF

V: TRBV11-2
size: NA
D: TRBD2
J: TRBJ2-7
DNA: TGTGCCAGCAGCTTAGACGGCGGGGGTCTGGCTGAGCAGTACTTC
CDR3: CASSLDGGGLAEQYF

V: TRBV19
size: few
D: TRBD1
J: TRBJ1-2
DNA: TGTGCCAGTAGTCTCCGGGACAGGAACGTCCGGGGGTATGGCTACACCTTC
CDR3: CASSLRDRNVRGYGYTF

V: TRBV28
size: NA
D: TRBD1
J: TRBJ2-7
DNA: TGTGCCAGCACTCGGGACAGATGGAGCTCCTACGAGCAGTACTTC
CDR3: CASTRDRWSSYEQYF

V: TRBV5-6
size: NA
D: TRBD1
J: TRBJ1-2
DNA: TGTGCCAGCAGCTTACCCGGACAGGGAAGTACATCATATGGCTACACCTTC
CDR3: CASSLPGQGSTSYGYTF

V: TRBV27
size: NA
D: TRBD2
J: TRBJ2-1
DNA: TGTGCCAGCATGGGACTAGCGGGAGTCGGGCAGTTCTTC
CDR3: CASMGLAGVGQFF

V: TRBV7-9
size: NA
D: NA
J: TRBJ2-7
DNA: TGTGCCAGCAGCCTGACAGGGAGGTACGAGCAGTACTTC
CDR3: CASSLTGRYEQYF

V: TRBV3-1/TRBV3-2
size: NA
D: NA
J: TRBJ2-7
DNA: TGTGCCAGCAGCCAATTCAGGGCCGAGCAGTACTTC
CDR3: CASSQFRAEQYF

V: TRBV12-1
size: once
D: NA
J: TRBJ1-5
DNA: TGTGCCAGCAGCTTTGGGCAGAACGGCAATCAGCCCCAGCATTTT
CDR3: CASSFGQNGNQPQHF

V: TRBV28
size: NA
D: TRBD2
J: TRBJ2-1
DNA: TGTGCCAGCAGTTCCCCCTGGACTAGCTCCTACAATGAGCAGTTCTTC
CDR3: CASSSPWTSSYNEQFF

V: TRBV6-7
size: many
D: NA
J: TRBJ2-1
DNA: TGTGCCAGGCTTGGTGGGTCGGGAAGTTGGTACAATGAGCAGTTCTTC
CDR3: CARLGGSGSWYNEQFF

V: TRBV19
size: NA
D: NA
J: TRBJ2-5
DNA: TGTGCCAGTAGTCATACCACCGGGAGACAAGAGACCCAGTACTTC
CDR3: CASSHTTGRQETQYF

V: TRBV10-2
size: NA
D: TRBD1
J: TRBJ2-7
DNA: TGCGCCAGCAGTGAGAGGTGGACAGGGGGCAACGAGCAGTACTTC
CDR3: CASSERWTGGNEQYF

V: TRBV3-1/TRBV3-2
size: NA
D: TRBD1
J: TRBJ1-3
DNA: TGTGCCAGCAGCCACCTCGGGACAGACACCATCTCTGGAAACACCATATATTTT
CDR3: CASSHLGTDTISGNTIYF

V: TRBV4-2
size: once
D: TRBD1
J: TRBJ2-7
DNA: TGTGCCAGCAGCCAAGCCACCCTCCGGGACAGCTACTACGAGCAGTACTTC
CDR3: CASSQATLRDSYYEQYF

V: TRBV6-5
size: NA
D: NA
J: TRBJ2-3
DNA: TGTGCCAGCAGTTCTCCCACAGATACGCAGTATTTT
CDR3: CASSSPTDTQYF

V: TRBV20-1
size: NA
D: TRBD2
J: TRBJ2-5
DNA: TGCAGTGCTAGTCCGACTAGCGGGGCTCAAGAGACCCAGTACTTC
CDR3: CSASPTSGAQETQYF

V: TRBV7-9
size: NA
D: TRBD2
J: TRBJ2-5
DNA: TGTGCCAGCAGTCACCTGGGCACTAGCGGCACCCAGCGGACCCAGTACTTC
CDR3: CASSHLGTSGTQRTQYF

V: TRBV11-1
size: NA
D: NA
J: TRBJ2-5
DNA: TGTGCCAGCAGCGTGCGGGACGCGAGGGGAGAGACCCAGTACTTC
CDR3: CASSVRDARGETQYF

V: TRBV2
size: NA
D: TRBD2
J: TRBJ2-3
DNA: TGTGCCAGCAGGTTGATAGCGGGGGGACCTAGCACAGATACGCAGTATTTT
CDR3: CASRLIAGGPSTDTQYF

V: TRBV29-1
size: NA
D: NA
J: TRBJ2-5
DNA: TGCAGCGTTGCGGACAACCAAGAGACCCAGTACTTC
CDR3: CSVADNQETQYF

V: TRBV29-1
size: few
D: NA
J: TRBJ2-2
DNA: TGCAGCGTTAGCTGGGGGGGCCCTAACACCGGGGAGCTGTTTTTT
CDR3: CSVSWGGPNTGELFF

V: TRBV3-1/TRBV3-2
size: NA
D: TRBD2
J: TRBJ2-7
DNA: TGTGCCAGCAGCCAAGCTAGCGGGGGGGCCTTCGAGCAGTACTTC
CDR3: CASSQASGGAFEQYF

V: TRBV7-2
size: once
D: NA
J: TRBJ2-5
DNA: TGTGCCAGCAGCTGGGCAGTGCAAGAGACCCAGTACTTC
CDR3: CASSWAVQETQYF

V: TRBV2
size: NA
D: NA
J: TRBJ2-7
DNA: TGTGCCAGCAGTGAAGTCGTGGTGAGCATCGAGGCCCTCGAGCAGTACTTC
CDR3: CASSEVVVSIEALEQYF

V: TRBV30
size: NA
D: NA
J: TRBJ1-2
DNA: TGTGCCTGGAGATCCCGACAGTATGGCTACACCTTC
CDR3: CAWRSRQYGYTF

V: TRBV7-9
size: NA
D: NA
J: TRBJ2-1
DNA: TGTGCCAGCAGCCCTTTCGATGAGCAGTTCTTC
CDR3: CASSPFDEQFF

V: TRBV5-4
size: few
D: TRBD2
J: TRBJ2-1
DNA: TGTGCCAGCAGCTTGGGGACTAGCGGGGGGGCCCGGGAGCAGTTCTTC
CDR3: CASSLGTSGGAREQFF

V: TRBV4-1
size: NA
D: TRBD1
J: TRBJ2-5
DNA: TGCGCCAGCAGCCAAGATCACGGACAGGACCAAGAGACCCAGTACTTC
CDR3: CASSQDHGQDQETQYF

V: TRBV19
size: once
D: NA
J: TRBJ2-5
DNA: TGTGCCAGTAGAGAGGGATTCCTGTCCCGAGGGACCCAGTACTTC
CDR3: CASREGFLSRGTQYF

V: TRBV20-1
size: NA
D: NA
J: TRBJ1-4
DNA: TGCAGTGCTAGAGGGGGGGTTTTT
CDR3: CSARGGVF

V: TRBV7-9
size: NA
D: NA
J: TRBJ1-3
DNA: TGTGCCAGCAGCCCAGGGCCGGGGGGCTCTGGAAACACCATATATTTT
CDR3: CASSPGPGGSGNTIYF

V: TRBV5-5
size: NA
D: NA
J: TRBJ2-1
DNA: TGTGCCAGCAGCTGGGGGGAGAGTACCTACAATGAGCAGTTCTTC
CDR3: CASSWGESTYNEQFF

V: TRBV5-1
size: once
D: NA
J: TRBJ2-3
DNA: TGCGCCAGCAGCTTTGCGGGACAGCACACAGATACGCAGTATTTT
CDR3: CASSFAGQHTDTQYF

V: TRBV5-1
size: NA
D: NA
J: TRBJ2-7
DNA: TGCGCCAGCAGCCTGAACGCAGGGGAACCCTACGAGCAGTACTTC
CDR3: CASSLNAGEPYEQYF